This T cell receptor beta chain was obtained from a study of cytomegalovirus exposure and HLA in healthy donors. Notes on the study in general: Cytomegalovirus association was listed for 164 TCR beta chains. Three CMV-associated chains proved CMV antigen-specific in vitro. Prior analysis indicated that the majority of TCR beta V segments exhibited productivity approximately 87% or approximately 30% of the time. The majority of CMV-associated TCR beta chains were reported as apparently HLA-restricted in a later analysis.

As to this clone: Its antigen is unknown.

V lost 8 bases to trimming and J lost 8 bases; unmatched junction nucleotides: 10. The CDR3 covers 14 residues. Per germline, CDR1 MDHEN and CDR2 SYDVKM. With 60 Vbeta and 13 Jbeta primers, the PCR was carried out. Profiling relied on immunoSEQ multiplex PCR, and the TCRdb table lists in-frame clones only, not all of them. This table has more than 95,000 clones, over 60% appearing once. Sequenced: PBMCs. The V call is TRBV28, the J call TRBJ1-2; 11 nucleotides align to TRBD1. The source of this sequence is a man between 60 and 75 years old in good health and CMV-seropositive. CDR3 nucleotides: TGTGCCAGCCTAAACACGGACAGGGGGCTCGGCTACACCTTC. It encodes CASLNTDRGLGYTF.